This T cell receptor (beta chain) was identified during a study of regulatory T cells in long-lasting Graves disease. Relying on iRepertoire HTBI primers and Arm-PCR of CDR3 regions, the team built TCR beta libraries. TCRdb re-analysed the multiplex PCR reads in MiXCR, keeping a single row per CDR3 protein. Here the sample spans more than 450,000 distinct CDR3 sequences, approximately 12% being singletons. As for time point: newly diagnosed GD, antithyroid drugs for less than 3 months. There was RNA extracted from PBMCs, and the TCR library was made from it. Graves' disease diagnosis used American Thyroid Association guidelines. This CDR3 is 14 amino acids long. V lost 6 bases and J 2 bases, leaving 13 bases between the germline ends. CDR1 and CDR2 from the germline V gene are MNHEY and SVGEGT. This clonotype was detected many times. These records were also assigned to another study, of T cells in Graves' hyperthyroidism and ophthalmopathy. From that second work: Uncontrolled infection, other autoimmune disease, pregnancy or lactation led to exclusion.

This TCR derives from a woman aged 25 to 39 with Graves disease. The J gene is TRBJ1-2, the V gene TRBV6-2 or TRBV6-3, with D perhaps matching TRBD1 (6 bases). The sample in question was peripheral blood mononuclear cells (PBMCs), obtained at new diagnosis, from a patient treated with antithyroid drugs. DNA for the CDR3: TGTGCCAGCAGGCCGACAGGTCTAAACTATGGCTACACCTTC. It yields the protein CASRPTGLNYGYTF.